These 14 T cell receptor beta chains were sequenced from one sample in a study of blood T cell repertoires in COVID-19. Assay: immunoSEQ multiplex PCR; the TCRdb copy retains only in-frame clones and omits some. Of around 330,000 clones in the sample, 85% were seen once. The sequencing input was PBMCs or T cells enriched from blood (not recorded which). Source of these receptors: a young woman who had been exposed to COVID-19.

The chain has TRBV28 and TRBJ2-4, with TRBD1 matching 7 bases. V gave up 6 bases and J gave up 3 bases; unmatched junction bases: 5. This CDR3 is 14 amino acids long. Germline CDR1 MDHEN, CDR2 SYDVKM. This CDR3 reads CASSPGQIKNIQYF. CDR3 in DNA: TGTGCCAGCAGCCCGGGACAGATCAAAAACATTCAGTACTTC.

The rearrangement links TRBV3-1 (or the pseudogene TRBV3-2) to TRBJ2-1, with 8 bases identical to TRBD2. Germline loops: CDR1 LGHDT, CDR2 YNNKEL (reference sequence). The CDR3 consists of 15 residues. Losses at the gene ends were 0 bases for V and 6 bases for J; bases not matched to a gene: 4. CDR3 DNA sequence: TGTGCCAGCAGCCAAGACGGACTAGCTACCAATGAGCAGTTCTTC. This encodes CASSQDGLATNEQFF.

The chain joins TRBV18 to TRBJ1-2; 8 nucleotides line up with TRBD1. This CDR3 spans 17 amino acids. Losses at the gene ends were 4 bases for V and 6 bases for J; bases not matched to a gene: 16. Germline V lookup: CDR1 KGHSH, CDR2 LQKENI. The DNA for the CDR3 is TGTGCCAGCTCACAATTTGCGGACAGGGCAGCGGAGGATGGCTACACCTTC. This translates into CASSQFADRAAEDGYTF. Full variable domain (outside the CDR3, taken from reference TRBV18 and TRBJ1-2): NAGVMQNPRHLVRRRGQEARLRCSPMKGHSHVYWYRQLPEEGLKFMVYLQKENIIDESGMPKERFSAEFPKEGPSILRIQQVVRGDSAAYFCASSQFADRAAEDGYTFGSGTRLTVV.

There are many counts of this clone. In the same sample, other DNA sequences code for this CDR3. The chain is built from TRBV9 and TRBJ1-1; unclear D gene. The germline V and J ends were trimmed by 2 bases and 1 base, with 6 bases remaining between them. In germline, CDR1 is SGDLS, CDR2 YYNGEE. This CDR3 is built from 13 residues. The CDR3 sequence: CASSVAGNTEAFF. CDR3 in DNA: TGTGCCAGCAGCGTGGCAGGGAACACTGAAGCTTTCTTT.

This chain links TRBV25-1 with TRBJ2-7, with 8 bases lining up with TRBD1. The CDR3 length is 14 residues. J lost 5 bases, V lost 4 bases, and 7 bases had no gene match. In germline, CDR1 is MGHDK, CDR2 SYGVNS. CDR3 DNA sequence: TGTGCCAGCAGTGGGCAGACAGGGGCGGACGAGCAGTACTTC. It encodes CASSGQTGADEQYF.

V gene TRBV5-1 combines with J gene TRBJ1-1; D might be TRBD1 (6 bases). Germline V gives CDR1 SGHRS, CDR2 YFSETQ. This CDR3 region has 19 residues. Trimming pared 4 bases from V and 4 bases from J, leaving 29 bases between. CDR3 region: CASSTYYTGRPLPSTEAFF. The CDR3 DNA reads as TGCGCCAGCAGCACCTACTACACAGGGCGACCCCTACCCTCCACTGAAGCTTTCTTT.

This clone was picked up many times. CDR3: CASNQQGGHETQYF. Here the CDR3 DNA reads TGTGCCAGCAACCAACAGGGTGGCCACGAGACCCAGTACTTC. The chain uses TRBV9 and TRBJ2-5, with D possibly TRBD1 on 6 matching bases. V was cut by 6 bases and J by 5 bases, with 17 bases left in between. The length of the CDR3 is 14 residues. Germline CDR1 reads SGDLS; CDR2 reads YYNGEE.

This rearrangement joins TRBV19 to TRBJ1-5, with TRBD1 identical over 8 bases. From germline, CDR1 is LNHDA and CDR2 SQIVND (reference sequence). There are 17 residues in the CDR3. The J segment lost 7 bases and the V segment lost 5 bases, leaving 16 bases of the junction unmatched. The CDR3 DNA sequence: TGTGCCAGTAGTCCCCCGCCGGGCAGGGGGCTAGGGCAGCCCCAGCATTTT. This sequence encodes CASSPPPGRGLGQPQHF.

The rearrangement joins TRBV12-5 to TRBJ2-1; 8 nucleotides align to TRBD1. V lost 2 bases to trimming and J lost 9 bases; unmatched junction nucleotides: 9. Germline CDR1 is LGHNT and CDR2 is FRNRAP. The CDR3 extends over 15 amino acids. DNA of the CDR3: TGTGCTAGTGGTTTGCTAACCTTCAGGGGGCGTGAGCAGTTCTTC. Its protein product is CASGLLTFRGREQFF.

V is TRBV28 and J is TRBJ1-2; D might be TRBD1 (5 bases). The CDR3 is made up of 14 amino acids. In germline, CDR1 is MDHEN, CDR2 SYDVKM. V lost 7 bases and J lost 8, with 20 bases in between. CDR3 DNA sequence: TGTGCCAGCACCACGGAGGGACTTTTAGACGGCTACACCTTC. Its protein product is CASTTEGLLDGYTF.

This sequence joins TRBV2 and TRBJ1-3; a weak D match, TRBD1 (6 bases). This CDR3 comprises 16 residues. V was shortened by 6 bases and J by 0 bases, with 15 bases between the two germline ends. Germline-derived CDR1 and CDR2 are SNHLY and FYNNEI. CDR3 coding DNA: TGTGCCAGCAGGGCAACGGACAGCAACTCTGGAAACACCATATATTTT. It is translated as CASRATDSNSGNTIYF.

The rearrangement uses TRBV18 and TRBJ1-5; D call uncertain. V lost 2 bases, J lost 3 bases, and 8 bases lay in between. This CDR3 has 14 residues. Germline loops: CDR1 KGHSH, CDR2 LQKENI. The CDR3 loop reads CASSPGSPNQPQHF. The CDR3 DNA reads TGTGCCAGCTCACCAGGCAGTCCCAATCAGCCCCAGCATTTT.

This CDR3 is CASSQFAGLAGGNEQFF. DNA of the CDR3: TGCGCCAGCAGCCAATTCGCCGGGCTAGCGGGGGGTAATGAGCAGTTCTTC. The rearrangement uses TRBV4-1 and TRBJ2-1; 11 positions agree with TRBD2. Losses at the gene ends were 2 bases for V and 7 bases for J; bases not matched to a gene: 10. From germline, CDR1 is MGHRA and CDR2 YSYEKL. The CDR3 is made up of 17 amino acids.

V is TRBV23-1 and J is TRBJ1-6, with 9 bases aligning to TRBD1. TRBV23-1 is an ORF, with its function uncertain. V lost 4 bases, J lost 7 bases, and 5 bases stayed unmatched. The CDR3 spans 15 residues. In nucleotides, the CDR3 is TGCGCCAGCAGTCTAAGGGACAGGGTGAATTCACCCCTCCACTTT. Translated: CASSLRDRVNSPLHF.